This T cell receptor beta chain was sequenced in a study of blood T cell repertoires in COVID-19. Study overall: The analysed material was cDNA or gDNA that came from T cells, B-cell-depleted T cells, or PBMCs.

Clones were read by immunoSEQ multiplex PCR, and TCRdb kept only the in-frame ones, dropping some. Among about 310,000 clones listed, over 75% were seen once. In assigning cohorts, the study relied on participant-reported clinical history. The study counted Cohort 3 donors as recovered given two negative PCRs, clearance, or symptom resolution. This CDR3 has 15 residues. CDR1 and CDR2 from the germline V gene are LNHDA and SQIVND (reference sequence). V lost 3 bases, J lost 2 bases, and 1 base stayed unmatched. V gene TRBV19 combines with J gene TRBJ2-1, with 10 bases identical to TRBD2. This sequence originates from a man aged 25-45 years who had recovered from COVID-19. The sample consisted of PBMCs or T cells enriched from blood (not recorded which). The CDR3 nucleotides are TGTGCCAGTAGTATTGGGACTAGCGCCTACAATGAGCAGTTCTTC. This translates into CASSIGTSAYNEQFF. The full variable domain, its missing parts supplied by reference TRBV19 and TRBJ2-1, is DGGITQSPKYLFRKEGQNVTLSCEQNLNHDAMYWYRQDPGQGLRLIYYSQIVNDFQKGDIAEGYSVSREKKESFPLTVTSAQKNPTAFYLCASSIGTSAYNEQFFGPGTRLTVL.